This T cell receptor beta chain is drawn from a study of molecular identifiers for immune sequencing clone quantification. On this clonotype itself: Its antigen is still unknown.

Library preparation followed earlier protocols using designated TCR primers. TCRdb redid the calling of the PCR reads with MiXCR, one entry per CDR3 protein. The sample contains some 100,000 distinct CDR3 sequences, roughly 38% of which appear only once. General observations from the study: The sizes of highly expanded clones could be underestimated when identical TCR molecules share a barcode.

V was shortened by 1 base and J by 4 bases, with 8 bases between the two germline ends. The germline V gene has CDR1 SGHAT and CDR2 FQNNGV. The CDR3 sequence is 13 residues long. The sequenced sample consisted of naive CD8+ T cells from blood, with Jurkat cell RNA spiked in. As to subset: FACS-sorted CD8+CD4-CCR7+CD45RA+ naive T cells. The rearrangement joins TRBV11-2 to TRBJ2-7; D remains ambiguous. The sequence was collected from a human donor in good health. Some libraries in this study had Jurkat cell RNA spiked in. CDR3 nucleotide sequence: TGTGCCAGCAGCTTAGCGGACGGATACGAGCAGTACTTC. This encodes CASSLADGYEQYF.